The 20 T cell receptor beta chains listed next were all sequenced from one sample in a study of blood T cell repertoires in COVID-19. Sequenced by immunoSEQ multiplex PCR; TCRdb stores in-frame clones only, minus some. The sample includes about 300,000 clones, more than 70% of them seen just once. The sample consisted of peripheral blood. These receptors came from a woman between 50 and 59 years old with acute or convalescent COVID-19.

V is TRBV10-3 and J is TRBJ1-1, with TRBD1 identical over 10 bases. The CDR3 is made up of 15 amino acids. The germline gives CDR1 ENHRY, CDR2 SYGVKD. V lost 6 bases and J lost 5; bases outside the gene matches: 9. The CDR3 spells CAIRDRGRRLTEAFF. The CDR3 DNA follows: TGTGCCATCAGAGACAGGGGGCGTAGGTTAACTGAAGCTTTCTTT.

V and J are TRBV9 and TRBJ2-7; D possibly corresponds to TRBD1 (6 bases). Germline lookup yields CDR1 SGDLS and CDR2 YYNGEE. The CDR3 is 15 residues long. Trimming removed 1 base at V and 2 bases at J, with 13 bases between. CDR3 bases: TGTGCCAGCAGCGTATCAGGACAGACCACCTACGAGCAGTACTTC. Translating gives CASSVSGQTTYEQYF.

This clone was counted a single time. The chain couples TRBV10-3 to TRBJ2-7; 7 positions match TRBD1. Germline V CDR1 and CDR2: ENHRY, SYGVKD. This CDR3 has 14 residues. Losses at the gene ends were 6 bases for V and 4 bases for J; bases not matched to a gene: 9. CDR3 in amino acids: CAIRIGTDLYEQYF. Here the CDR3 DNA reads TGTGCCATCAGGATAGGGACAGACCTTTACGAGCAGTACTTC.

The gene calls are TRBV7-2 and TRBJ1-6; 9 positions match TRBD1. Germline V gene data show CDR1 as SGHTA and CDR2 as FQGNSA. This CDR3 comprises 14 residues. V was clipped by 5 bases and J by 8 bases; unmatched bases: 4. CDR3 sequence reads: CASSVGTGYSPLHF. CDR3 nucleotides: TGTGCCAGCAGCGTCGGGACAGGGTATTCACCCCTCCACTTT.

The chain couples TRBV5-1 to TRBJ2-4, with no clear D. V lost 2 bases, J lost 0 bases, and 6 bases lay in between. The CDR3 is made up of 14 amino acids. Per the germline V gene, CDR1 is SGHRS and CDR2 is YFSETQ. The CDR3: CASSLDTAKNIQYF. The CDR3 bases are TGCGCCAGCAGCTTAGACACAGCCAAAAACATTCAGTACTTC.

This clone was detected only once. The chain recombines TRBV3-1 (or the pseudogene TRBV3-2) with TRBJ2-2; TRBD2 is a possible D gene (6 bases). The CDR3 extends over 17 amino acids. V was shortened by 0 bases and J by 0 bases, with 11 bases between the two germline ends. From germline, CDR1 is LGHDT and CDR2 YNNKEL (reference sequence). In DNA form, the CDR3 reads TGTGCCAGCAGCCAAGAATACCGGGAGACGAACACCGGGGAGCTGTTTTTT. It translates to CASSQEYRETNTGELFF.

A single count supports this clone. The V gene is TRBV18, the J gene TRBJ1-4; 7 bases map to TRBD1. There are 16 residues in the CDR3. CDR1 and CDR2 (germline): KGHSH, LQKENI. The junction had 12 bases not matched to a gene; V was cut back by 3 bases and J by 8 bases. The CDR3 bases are TGTGCCAGCTCACCCACCGGGACAGAAAATAGCGAAAAACTGTTTTTT. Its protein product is CASSPTGTENSEKLFF.

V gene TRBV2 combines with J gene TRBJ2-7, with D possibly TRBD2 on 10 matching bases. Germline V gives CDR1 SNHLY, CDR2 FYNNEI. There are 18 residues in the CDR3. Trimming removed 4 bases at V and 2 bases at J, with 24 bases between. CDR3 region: CASSVRQGGTSVPYEQYF. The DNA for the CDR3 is TGTGCCAGCAGTGTTCGACAGGGGGGGACTAGCGTGCCCTACGAGCAGTACTTC.

The CDR3 sequence: CASSQGGGTRLFF. The CDR3 DNA sequence: TGTGCCAGCAGCCAAGGGGGAGGGACTAGGCTTTTCTTC. The V call is TRBV3-1 (or the pseudogene TRBV3-2), the J call TRBJ2-1, with 8 bases identical to TRBD2. The junction had 9 bases not matched to a gene; V was cut back by 1 base and J by 16 bases. The CDR3 contains 13 residues. The V gene's germline CDR1 is LGHDT and CDR2 YNNKEL (reference sequence).

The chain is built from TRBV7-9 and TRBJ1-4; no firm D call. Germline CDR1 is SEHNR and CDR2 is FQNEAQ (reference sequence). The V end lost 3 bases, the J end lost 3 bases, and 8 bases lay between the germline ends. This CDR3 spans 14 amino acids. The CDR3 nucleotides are TGTGCCAGCAGCTTTCGGGAAGCTAATGAAAAACTGTTTTTT. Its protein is CASSFREANEKLFF.

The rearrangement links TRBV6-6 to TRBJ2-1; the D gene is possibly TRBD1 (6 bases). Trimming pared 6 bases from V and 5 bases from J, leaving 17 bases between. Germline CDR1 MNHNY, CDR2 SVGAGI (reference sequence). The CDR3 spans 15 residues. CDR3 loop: CASRVQGRMNNEQFF. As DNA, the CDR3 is TGTGCCAGCAGGGTACAGGGTCGGATGAACAATGAGCAGTTCTTC.

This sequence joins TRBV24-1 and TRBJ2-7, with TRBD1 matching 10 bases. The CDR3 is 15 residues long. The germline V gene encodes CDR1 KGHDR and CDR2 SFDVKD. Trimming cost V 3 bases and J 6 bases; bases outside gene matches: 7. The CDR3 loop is CATSDPGTGDLEQYF. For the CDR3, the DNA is TGTGCCACCAGTGATCCCGGGACAGGGGATCTCGAGCAGTACTTC.

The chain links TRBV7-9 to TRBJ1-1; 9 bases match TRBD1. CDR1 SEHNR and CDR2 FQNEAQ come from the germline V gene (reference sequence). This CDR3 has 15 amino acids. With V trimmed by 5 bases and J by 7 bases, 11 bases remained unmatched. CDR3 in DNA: TGTGCCAGCAGCCTAGGGGGACAGGGACGGGATGAAGCTTTCTTT. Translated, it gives CASSLGGQGRDEAFF.

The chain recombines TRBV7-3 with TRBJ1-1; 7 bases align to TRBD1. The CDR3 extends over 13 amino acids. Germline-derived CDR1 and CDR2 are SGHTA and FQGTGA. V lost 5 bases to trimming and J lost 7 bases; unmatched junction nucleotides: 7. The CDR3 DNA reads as TGTGCCAGCAGCCAACAGGGGATCGATGAAGCTTTCTTT. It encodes CASSQQGIDEAFF.

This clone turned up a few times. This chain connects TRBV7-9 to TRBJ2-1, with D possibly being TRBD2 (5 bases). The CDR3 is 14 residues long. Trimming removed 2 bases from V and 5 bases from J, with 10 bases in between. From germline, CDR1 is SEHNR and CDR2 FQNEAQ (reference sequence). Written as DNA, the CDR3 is TGTGCCAGCAGCTTACGGCCAGCGGACAATGAGCAGTTCTTC. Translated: CASSLRPADNEQFF. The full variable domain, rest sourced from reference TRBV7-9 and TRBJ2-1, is DTGVSQNPRHKITKRGQNVTFRCDPISEHNRLYWYRQTLGQGPEFLTYFQNEAQLEKSRLLSDRFSAERPKGSFSTLEIQRTEQGDSAMYLCASSLRPADNEQFFGPGTRLTVL.

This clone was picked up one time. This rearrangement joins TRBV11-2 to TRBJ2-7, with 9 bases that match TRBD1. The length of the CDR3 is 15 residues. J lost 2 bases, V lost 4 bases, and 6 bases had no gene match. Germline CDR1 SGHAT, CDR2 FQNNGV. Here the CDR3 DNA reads TGTGCCAGCAGCTCGAGGGACAGGGACCCCTACGAGCAGTACTTC. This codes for CASSSRDRDPYEQYF.

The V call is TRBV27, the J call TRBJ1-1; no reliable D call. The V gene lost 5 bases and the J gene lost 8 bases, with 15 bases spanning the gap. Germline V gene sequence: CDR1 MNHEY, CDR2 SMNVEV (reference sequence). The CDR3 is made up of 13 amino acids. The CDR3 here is CASSRRSLEEAFF. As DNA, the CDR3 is TGTGCCAGCAGTCGCCGGTCCCTTGAAGAAGCTTTCTTT.

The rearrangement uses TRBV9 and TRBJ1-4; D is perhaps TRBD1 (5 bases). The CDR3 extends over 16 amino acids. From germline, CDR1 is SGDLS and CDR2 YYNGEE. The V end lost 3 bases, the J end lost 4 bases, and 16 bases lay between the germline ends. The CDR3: CASSAQPGRGNEKLFF. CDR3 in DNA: TGTGCCAGCAGCGCACAACCGGGGAGGGGTAATGAAAAACTGTTTTTT. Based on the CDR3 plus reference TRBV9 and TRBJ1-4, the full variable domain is DSGVTQTPKHLITATGQRVTLRCSPRSGDLSVYWYQQSLDQGLQFLIQYYNGEERAKGNILERFSAQQFPDLHSELNLSSLELGDSALYFCASSAQPGRGNEKLFFGSGTQLSVL.

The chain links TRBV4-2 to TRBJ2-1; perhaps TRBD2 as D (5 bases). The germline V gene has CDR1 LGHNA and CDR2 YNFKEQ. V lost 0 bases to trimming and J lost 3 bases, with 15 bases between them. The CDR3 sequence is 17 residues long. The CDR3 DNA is TGTGCCAGCAGCCAAGACCCGTCCCATAGCGACTACAATGAGCAGTTCTTC. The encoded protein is CASSQDPSHSDYNEQFF.

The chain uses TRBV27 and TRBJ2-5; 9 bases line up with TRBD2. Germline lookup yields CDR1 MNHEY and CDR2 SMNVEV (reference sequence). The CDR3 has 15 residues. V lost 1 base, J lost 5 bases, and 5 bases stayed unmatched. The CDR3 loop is CASSLWSSGIETQYF. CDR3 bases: TGTGCCAGCAGTTTATGGTCTAGCGGGATTGAGACCCAGTACTTC.